This is a list of T cell receptor beta chains from one sample in a study of T cells after yellow fever vaccination. TCRdb ran MiXCR on the 5' RACE reads and lists one entry per CDR3 protein. Here the sample spans 400,000 or so distinct CDR3 sequences, more than 9% being singletons. Source: PBMCs, taken on the day of the first yellow fever vaccination. Every receptor here comes from a man younger than 35 who received the YFV17D yellow fever vaccine. Both conserved end residues are trimmed from each CDR3. Fields, in order: D gene, V gene, CDR3 protein. A D gene is named only where the DNA matches it firmly.

-	TRBV28	ASSLLRGLYEQY
-	TRBV20-1	SARDTDLDTQY
-	TRBV5-1	ASSTSADRTTGELF
-	TRBV2	ASSAVGSTGELF
-	TRBV2	ASSYSLQPQH
-	TRBV6-1	ASSGQNTFYNEQF
-	TRBV5-1	ASSLASGNEQY
-	TRBV12-3/TRBV12-4	ASSLLGRVHEQF
-	TRBV12-3/TRBV12-4	ASNTGRVQPNQPQH
-	TRBV27	ASSSRTDAGRQPQH
TRBD1	TRBV10-3	AISDRVEQPQH
-	TRBV5-1	ASSPQQGYGYT
-	TRBV12-3/TRBV12-4	ASSFALDYEQY
-	TRBV6-1	ASSAPRGDHEKLF
-	TRBV11-3	ASSPGDTRSANTQY
-	TRBV2	ASSQDGKNIQY
TRBD2	TRBV2	ASSVGERGGQTQY
-	TRBV5-1	ASSSDSRANEQF
-	TRBV13	ASSLVGHYGYT
-	TRBV4-1	ASSQVTRGAMNTEAF
-	TRBV6-2/TRBV6-3	ASSLGYFGGETQY
-	TRBV12-3/TRBV12-4	ASSLDSSSYEQY
-	TRBV4-3	ASSQDRWLTLSYEQY
TRBD2	TRBV5-1	ASSYFTSGVDNEQF
-	TRBV6-1	ASRWGGRGETQY
-	TRBV7-7	ASSLTSANEQF
-	TRBV10-3	AISDIRGPLGEAF
-	TRBV5-4	ASNKYENTEAF
TRBD1	TRBV5-6	ASRRDRGSHQPQH
TRBD2	TRBV27	ASSPLAAAGELF
-	TRBV5-1	ASSLEQGEAF
TRBD1	TRBV7-9	ASSLAGQFNEQF
-	TRBV12-3/TRBV12-4	ASTTPGQSYNEQF
-	TRBV30	AWSVPWAAYGYT